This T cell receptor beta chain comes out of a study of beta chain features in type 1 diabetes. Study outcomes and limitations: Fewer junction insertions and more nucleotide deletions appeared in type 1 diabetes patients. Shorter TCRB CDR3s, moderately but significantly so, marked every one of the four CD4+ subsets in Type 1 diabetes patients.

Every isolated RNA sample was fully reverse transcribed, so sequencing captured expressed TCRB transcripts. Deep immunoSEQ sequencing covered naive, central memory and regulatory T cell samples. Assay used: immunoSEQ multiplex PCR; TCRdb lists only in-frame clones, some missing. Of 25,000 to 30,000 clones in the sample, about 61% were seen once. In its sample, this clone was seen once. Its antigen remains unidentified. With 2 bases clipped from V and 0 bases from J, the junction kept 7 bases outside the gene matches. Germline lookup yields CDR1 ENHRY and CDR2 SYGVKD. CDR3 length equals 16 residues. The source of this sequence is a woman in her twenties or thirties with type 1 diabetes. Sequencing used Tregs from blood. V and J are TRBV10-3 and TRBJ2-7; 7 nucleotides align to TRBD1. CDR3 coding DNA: TGTGCCATCAGTGAGGCCCCGGGACAGATCTCCTACGAGCAGTACTTC. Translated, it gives CAISEAPGQISYEQYF.